This T cell receptor (beta chain) was retrieved from a study of blood T cell repertoires in COVID-19. Turning to the study itself: Samples taken during acute and convalescent COVID-19 were collected in the United States, Italy and Spain.

CDR1 and CDR2 (germline): MGHRA, YSYEKL. Trimming at V came to 4 bases and at J to 5 bases, leaving 8 bases not matched to a gene. This CDR3 spans 16 amino acids. Original data processing: Estimated nucleated cell counts came from reference gene primer amplification. Here immunoSEQ multiplex PCR was the method, and the copy in TCRdb shows in-frame clones only, minus some. The V and J calls and clone size come from that table; D and trimming were worked out from the DNA. The sample has roughly 400,000 clones; 70% to 90% are singletons. The sample was PBMCs or T cells enriched from blood (not recorded which). The receptor's source is a woman aged 40 to 55 with acute COVID-19. The chain carries TRBV4-1 and TRBJ2-3, with 11 nucleotides matching TRBD2. The CDR3 region is CASSLIAGGLIDTQYF. As DNA, the CDR3 is TGCGCCAGCAGCCTTATAGCGGGGGGGCTTATAGATACGCAGTATTTT.